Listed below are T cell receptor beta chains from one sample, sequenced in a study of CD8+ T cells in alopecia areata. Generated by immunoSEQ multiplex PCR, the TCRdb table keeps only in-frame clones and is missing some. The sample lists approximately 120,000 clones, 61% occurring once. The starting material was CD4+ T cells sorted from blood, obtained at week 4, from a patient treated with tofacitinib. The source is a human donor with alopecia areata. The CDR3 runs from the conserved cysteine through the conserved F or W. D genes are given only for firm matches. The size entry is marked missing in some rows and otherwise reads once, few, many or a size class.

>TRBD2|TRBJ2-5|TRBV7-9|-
TGTGCCAGCAGCCAAGGACTAGCGACCGATCAAGAGACCCAGTACTTC
CASSQGLATDQETQYF
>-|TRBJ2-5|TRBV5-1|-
TGCGCCAGCAGCTTGGTCCCAAACCAAGAGACCCAGTACTTC
CASSLVPNQETQYF
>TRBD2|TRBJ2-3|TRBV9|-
TGTGCCAGCAGCGATACGGGGGGGAGGAATACGCAGTATTTT
CASSDTGGRNTQYF
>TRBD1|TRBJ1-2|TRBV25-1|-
TGTGCCAGCAGGGACAGGGTTGAGGACTATGGCTACACCTTC
CASRDRVEDYGYTF
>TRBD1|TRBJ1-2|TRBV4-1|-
TGCGCCAGCAGCCGGGGGACAGGGGATGGCTACACCTTC
CASSRGTGDGYTF
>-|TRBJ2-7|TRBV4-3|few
TGCGCCAGCAGCACTTATCATGGGGCAGGGAGCGGCGAGCAGTACTTC
CASSTYHGAGSGEQYF
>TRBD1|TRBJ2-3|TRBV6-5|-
TGTGCCAGCAGCCCGGGACAGAGCACAGATACGCAGTATTTT
CASSPGQSTDTQYF
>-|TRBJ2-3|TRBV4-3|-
TGCGCCAGCAGCCAAGATCATGTCGCTGGCACAGATACGCAGTATTTT
CASSQDHVAGTDTQYF
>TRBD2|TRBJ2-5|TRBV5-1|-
TGCGCCAGCAGCCTTACTCGGGGGGATGAGACCCAGTACTTC
CASSLTRGDETQYF
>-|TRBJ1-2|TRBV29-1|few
TGCAGCGTTGGACAGCGCGCCTATGGCTACACCTTC
CSVGQRAYGYTF
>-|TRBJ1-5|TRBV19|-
TGTGCCAGTAGGGCAGGGGCTGGCAGCAATCAGCCCCAGCATTTT
CASRAGAGSNQPQHF
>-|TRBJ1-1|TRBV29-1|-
TGCAGCGTCGCCTTCAGGGGTTTGAACACTGAAGCTTTCTTT
CSVAFRGLNTEAFF
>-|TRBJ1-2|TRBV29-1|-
TGCAGCGTCCGGGATCATGAATATGGCTACACCTTC
CSVRDHEYGYTF
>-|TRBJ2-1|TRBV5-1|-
TGCGCCAGCGCTTCCGGAACGGCCTACAATGAGCAGTTCTTC
CASASGTAYNEQFF
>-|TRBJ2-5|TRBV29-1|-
TGCAGCGTTGAAGAACGACAAGAGACCCAGTACTTC
CSVEERQETQYF
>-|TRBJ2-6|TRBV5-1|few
TGCGCCAGCAGAATCCATAGCTCTGGGGCCAACGTCCTGACTTTC
CASRIHSSGANVLTF
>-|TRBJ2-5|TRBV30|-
TGTGCCTGGAGACCCGAGGGGGGGACCCAGTACTTC
CAWRPEGGTQYF
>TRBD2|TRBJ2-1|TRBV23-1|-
TGCGCCAGCAGTCAATTAGCGGGAGACAATGAGCAGTTCTTC
CASSQLAGDNEQFF
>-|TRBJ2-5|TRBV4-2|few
TGTGCCAGCAGCCGAAACCCCGGTGGGCGGGAGACCCAGTACTTC
CASSRNPGGRETQYF
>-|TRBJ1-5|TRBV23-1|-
TGCGCCAGCAGAGACAGGAGCAATCAGCCCCAGCATTTT
CASRDRSNQPQHF
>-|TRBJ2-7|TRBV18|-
TGTGCCAGCTCACCAAAGGCACCGGGGCCGGGGACCTACGAGCAGTACTTC
CASSPKAPGPGTYEQYF
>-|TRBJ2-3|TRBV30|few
TGTGCCTGGAGTGTGGGGGCAGAAATCTCGTCAGATACGCAGTATTTT
CAWSVGAEISSDTQYF
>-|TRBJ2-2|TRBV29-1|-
TGCAGCGCTCGCCCGAACACCGGGGAGCTGTTTTTT
CSARPNTGELFF